The source of this TCR beta chain is a study of blood T cell repertoires in COVID-19. About the study: The samples span acute and convalescent COVID-19 from the United States, Italy and Spain. PBMCs, B-cell-depleted T cells, or T cells were the source of the cDNA or gDNA that made up the material.

The CDR3 runs 13 residues. V dropped 5 bases and J dropped 5 bases, with 12 bases sitting between them. Original processing methods: Reference gene primer amplification gave nucleated cell count estimates. Method: immunoSEQ multiplex PCR; TCRdb's copy keeps in-frame clones and lacks some. V, J and clone size reflect that table, while D and trimming were determined from the DNA. The data contain 120,000 or so clones, 90% of them singletons. The clonotype comes from a man aged 50-60 years with active COVID-19. Sequencing was done on a sample of peripheral blood. The chain has TRBV12-3 or TRBV12-4 and TRBJ1-2; D uncertain. The CDR3 DNA reads TGTGCCAGCAGTCCGTGGACTGAATATGGCTACACCTTC. Translating gives CASSPWTEYGYTF.